The entry below gives a single TCR beta chain sequence along with its context. This specimen belongs to a study of blood T cell repertoires in COVID-19. Study at large: The United States, Italy and Spain supplied acute and convalescent COVID-19 samples. The cDNA or gDNA used as material had been derived from T cells, B-cell-depleted T cells, or PBMCs.

Per the study methods: Estimation of nucleated cell counts relied on the amplification of reference gene primers. Clones were sequenced by immunoSEQ multiplex PCR, and TCRdb holds only the in-frame ones, with some missing. V, J and clone size are taken as reported in that table, and D and trimming were inferred from the DNA itself. The data show 75,000 to 90,000 clones, with about 87% seen just once and 11% held by the top ten. Germline V gene sequence: CDR1 LGHNA, CDR2 YSLEER. The CDR3 loop spans 16 amino acids. Trimming took 3 bases from V and 1 from J; bases not matched to a gene: 8. Source material: peripheral blood. The genes are TRBV4-3 and TRBJ1-1; TRBD1 agrees at 7 bases. The TCR comes from a man at least 80 years old with acute or convalescent COVID-19. The CDR3 nucleotides read TGCGCCAGCAGCCAGCGACAGGGAGTAGGGAACACTGAAGCTTTCTTT. Amino acid sequence: CASSQRQGVGNTEAFF.